The text below deals with one T cell receptor (beta chain). Its antigen is unidentified. Unique molecular identifiers were incorporated during preparation of the TCRbeta library. Each CDR3 protein is one row after TCRdb ran MiXCR on the PCR reads. Counted here are about 980,000 distinct CDR3 sequences, about 29% occurring once; the ten biggest clones make up about 28%. V trimming: 10 bases; J trimming: 6 bases; junction bases outside the gene matches: 19. The CDR3 is made up of 17 amino acids. This entry belongs to a study of T-cell reconstitution after alpha-beta-depleted transplantation in children. Whole-study results and caveats: T-cell counts and diversity at one year post-transplant came mainly from newly produced T cells.

The rearrangement uses TRBV12-3 or TRBV12-4 and TRBJ2-3, with 10 positions matching TRBD2. This sequence was found in a boy under two years old who had a stem cell transplant for SCID, so the T cells may come from the graft donor. The sequencing used PBMCs, mostly from graft donor cells, collected 360 days after TCRalphabeta/CD19-depleted stem cell transplant. CDR3 sequence: CATPALASGGRGDTQYF. The DNA of the CDR3 is TGTGCCACTCCAGCCCTGGCTAGCGGGGGTAGGGGGGATACGCAGTATTTT.